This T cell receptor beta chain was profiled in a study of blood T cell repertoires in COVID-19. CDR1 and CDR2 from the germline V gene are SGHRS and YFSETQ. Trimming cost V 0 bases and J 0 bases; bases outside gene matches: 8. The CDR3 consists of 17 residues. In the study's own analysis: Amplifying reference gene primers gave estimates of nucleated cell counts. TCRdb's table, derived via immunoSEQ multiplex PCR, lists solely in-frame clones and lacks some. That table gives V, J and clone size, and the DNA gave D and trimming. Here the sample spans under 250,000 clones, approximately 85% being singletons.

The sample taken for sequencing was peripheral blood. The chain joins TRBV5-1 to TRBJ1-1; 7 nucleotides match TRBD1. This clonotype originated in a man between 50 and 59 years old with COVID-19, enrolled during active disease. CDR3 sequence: CASSLEGGLAMNTEAFF. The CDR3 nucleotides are TGCGCCAGCAGCTTGGAAGGGGGCCTTGCCATGAACACTGAAGCTTTCTTT. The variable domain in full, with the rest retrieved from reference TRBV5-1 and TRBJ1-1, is KAGVTQTPRYLIKTRGQQVTLSCSPISGHRSVSWYQQTPGQGLQFLFEYFSETQRNKGNFPGRFSGRQFSNSRSEMNVSTLELGDSALYLCASSLEGGLAMNTEAFFGQGTRLTVV.